This T cell receptor beta chain derives from a study of OX40 agonist ivuxolimab in advanced cancers. Study observations and caveats: The study observed clonal expansion of CD4+ and CD8+ blood T cells by week 6 at 0.1 to 3.0 mg/kg.

With regard to this clone: The antigen remains unidentified.

Trimming removed 3 bases from V and 5 bases from J, with 14 bases in between. The CDR3 loop spans 13 amino acids. The germline V gene has CDR1 SQVTM and CDR2 ANQGSEA. Produced via immunoSEQ multiplex PCR; TCRdb's table is partial and in-frame only. Of around 87,000 clones in the sample, roughly 94% are singletons; the top ten hold over 2%. The sequence was collected from an adult with an advanced solid tumor such as melanoma, head and neck, liver or kidney cancer. The genes are TRBV29-1 and TRBJ2-7; D is ambiguous. The sequenced sample was CD4+ or CD8+ T cells sorted from blood, obtained in a trial of the OX40 agonist ivuxolimab. In DNA form, the CDR3 reads TGCAGCGTTGAGTGGGGTGTTGGGGACGAGCAGTACTTC. As protein: CSVEWGVGDEQYF.